A single sample is the source of the 3 T cell receptor beta chains below, sequenced in a study of blood T cell repertoires in COVID-19. Method: immunoSEQ multiplex PCR; TCRdb's copy keeps in-frame clones and lacks some. The sample has about 140,000 clones; more than 60% are singletons. The specimen sequenced was peripheral blood. These receptors were collected from a man aged 50 or older with acute or convalescent COVID-19.

The table lists this clone with a few counts. The chain recombines TRBV19 with TRBJ1-2, with TRBD1 matching over 8 bases. The CDR3 runs 15 residues. With V trimmed by 9 bases and J by 10 bases, 19 bases remained unmatched. The germline gives CDR1 LNHDA, CDR2 SQIVND (reference sequence). Written as DNA, the CDR3 is TGTGCCAGCAACGACCGAGCAGGGGGCGCGAGTTCCTACACCTTC. Protein product: CASNDRAGGASSYTF.

This chain uses TRBV2 with TRBJ1-3; TRBD1 matches 7 bases. Per the germline V gene, CDR1 is SNHLY and CDR2 is FYNNEI. The V segment lost 7 bases and the J segment 2 bases; nucleotides outside the gene matches: 2. There are 13 residues in the CDR3. The CDR3 nucleotides read TGTGCCAGCACTACAGGGGCTGGAAACACCATATATTTT. This encodes CASTTGAGNTIYF.

This clone has a handful of counts. The rearrangement joins TRBV14 to TRBJ1-4; TRBD1 is a possible D gene (5 bases). This CDR3 spans 15 amino acids. V lost 1 base, J lost 5 bases, and 11 bases lay in between. Germline CDR1 reads SGHDN; CDR2 reads FVKESK. The CDR3 DNA reads as TGTGCCAGCAGCCAAGTAAGGGGATGGAATGAAAAACTGTTTTTT. Translation: CASSQVRGWNEKLFF.